This T cell receptor (beta chain) is from a study of neurological immune-mediated disorders. The T cells used for sorted libraries numbered about a million, either CD4+ or CD8+. TCRdb independently ran MiXCR on the 5' RACE reads; one entry per CDR3 protein. Counted here are 20,000 to 25,000 distinct CDR3 sequences, roughly 17% occurring once; the ten biggest clones make up 7% to 9%. By frequency in the sample, this clonotype is medium-sized. Trimming cost V 6 bases and J 5 bases, with 11 bases left between them. The CDR3 covers 13 residues. Germline CDR1 SGHDN, CDR2 FVKESK. The clonotype was recovered from a young woman with multiple sclerosis. The chain joins TRBV14 to TRBJ2-1; maybe TRBD1 (6 bases). The sequencing input was CD8+ T cells from blood. CDR3 protein: CASSPGTHNEQFF. Written as DNA, the CDR3 is TGTGCCAGCAGTCCCGGGACACACAATGAGCAGTTCTTC.